Each of the 18 T cell receptor beta chains below was sequenced from the same sample in a study of T-cell reconstitution after alpha-beta-depleted transplantation in children. A TCRbeta library incorporating unique molecular identifiers was prepared. One entry per CDR3 protein, called by TCRdb with MiXCR from the PCR reads. The sample lists about 980,000 distinct CDR3 sequences; about 31% were seen once. Material: PBMCs, mostly from graft donor cells, obtained 360 days after TCRalphabeta/CD19-depleted stem cell transplant. Every receptor here comes from a boy in the first two years of life who had a stem cell transplant for SCID, so the T cells may come from the graft donor.

This clonotype was found a few times. The V call is TRBV12-3 or TRBV12-4, the J call TRBJ1-5, with 7 positions matching TRBD1. There are 13 residues in the CDR3. Trimming at V came to 4 bases and at J to 7 bases, leaving 4 bases not matched to a gene. The CDR3 coding sequence is TGTGCCAGCAGTTGGCAGGGGGACCAGCCCCAGCATTTT. Amino acids: CASSWQGDQPQHF.

The chain is built from TRBV28 and TRBJ1-6, with D possibly matching TRBD1 (6 bases). V dropped 5 bases and J dropped 7 bases, with 15 bases sitting between them. Germline CDR1 and CDR2: MDHEN and SYDVKM. The CDR3 totals 15 residues. DNA of the CDR3: TGTGCCAGCAGTCCTTATGGACAGAGAAATTCACCCCTCCACTTT. It translates to CASSPYGQRNSPLHF.

This clonotype came up a few times. The chain combines TRBV5-5 with TRBJ2-5, with a weak D call TRBD2 (5 bases). The CDR3 consists of 16 residues. Trimming shortened V by 4 bases and J by 2 bases, and 18 bases separated the two germline ends. Germline V gives CDR1 SGHKS, CDR2 YYEKEE (reference sequence). CDR3 DNA sequence: TGTGCCAGCAGCCCGCCCTCTCTAGCAGTGCAAGAGACCCAGTACTTC. Translation: CASSPPSLAVQETQYF.

J is TRBJ1-5 and V is TRBV9; possibly TRBD1 for D (5 bases). The CDR3 consists of 13 residues. CDR1 is SGDLS and CDR2 is YYNGEE in the germline V gene. The V and J ends lost 3 bases and 4 bases respectively, with 8 bases between them. The CDR3 here is CASSAWGNQPQHF. Here the CDR3 DNA reads TGTGCCAGCAGCGCGTGGGGGAATCAGCCCCAGCATTTT.

This clonotype was observed a handful of times. The chain uses TRBV28 and TRBJ2-7, with D uncertain. The CDR3 covers 13 residues. V dropped 3 bases and J dropped 6 bases, with 12 bases sitting between them. The germline CDR1 and CDR2 sequences are MDHEN and SYDVKM. This CDR3 reads CASSFRVTGEQYF. The CDR3, as DNA: TGTGCCAGCAGTTTTCGGGTAACGGGCGAGCAGTACTTC.

This clonotype has just a few counts. The V gene is TRBV27, the J gene TRBJ2-7; no definite D call. The length of the CDR3 is 15 residues. Germline CDR1 and CDR2: MNHEY and SMNVEV (reference sequence). The V gene lost 2 bases and the J gene lost 0 bases, with 11 bases spanning the gap. In nucleotides, the CDR3 is TGTGCCAGCAGTTTAACGGCAGTCCGCTCCTACGAGCAGTACTTC. Residues: CASSLTAVRSYEQYF.

The CDR3 region is CASSPKIVGANVLTF. As DNA, the CDR3 is TGTGCCAGCAGTCCAAAAATAGTTGGGGCCAACGTCCTGACTTTC. The V and J genes are TRBV12-3 or TRBV12-4 and TRBJ2-6; no firm D call. This CDR3 has 15 amino acids. V lost 5 bases and J lost 3, with 11 bases in between.

There are a few counts of this clonotype. DNA of the CDR3: TGTGCCAGCAGACCCCCGACAGGAGGATCAGACTATGGCTACACCTTC. Its protein product is CASRPPTGGSDYGYTF. The chain employs TRBV6-1 and TRBJ1-2; D is possibly TRBD1 (6 bases). The CDR3 consists of 16 residues. Germline CDR1 is MNHNS and CDR2 is SASEGT. The germline V and J ends were trimmed by 6 bases and 3 bases, with 20 bases remaining between them.

The gene calls are TRBV7-6 and TRBJ2-7; D gene uncertain. V shed 1 base and J shed 3 bases, with 16 bases lying between them. The CDR3 loop spans 16 amino acids. Looked up from germline, CDR1 is SGHVS and CDR2 is FNYEAQ. The CDR3 protein is CASSLGPLRNHYEQYF. In DNA form, the CDR3 reads TGTGCCAGCAGCTTAGGTCCGCTCAGGAATCACTACGAGCAGTACTTC.

The chain is built from TRBV20-1 and TRBJ1-4, with D hard to call. Germline lookup yields CDR1 DFQATT and CDR2 SNEGSKA (reference sequence). The CDR3 covers 15 residues. The V end lost 3 bases, the J end lost 7 bases, and 18 bases lay between the germline ends. CDR3 sequence reads: CSASVVDWAGEKLFF. CDR3 nucleotide sequence: TGCAGTGCTAGCGTCGTCGACTGGGCCGGTGAAAAACTGTTTTTT.

This clonotype showed up many times. At one of its ends the junction is not consistent with the germline gene, which may arise from a read error. This chain uses TRBV12-3 or TRBV12-4 with TRBJ1-2, with D uncertain. CDR3 size: 12 residues. CDR3 region: CASSPRNYGYTF. CDR3 bases: TGCGCCAGCAGCCCAAGGAACTATGGCTACACCTTC.

This clonotype was seen only a few times. V is TRBV3-1 and J is TRBJ1-2; 7 nucleotides align to TRBD1. Germline CDR1 is LGHDT and CDR2 is YNNKEL (reference sequence). V shed 4 bases, J shed 4 bases, and the junction held 6 bases outside the gene matches. This CDR3 is 14 amino acids long. The CDR3 nucleotides read TGTGCCAGCAGCCCGAACAGGGGCTTCTATGGCTACACCTTC. Amino acid sequence: CASSPNRGFYGYTF. The entire variable domain, with the rest obtained from reference TRBV3-1 and TRBJ1-2, is as follows: DTAVSQTPKYLVTQMGNDKSIKCEQNLGHDTMYWYKQDSKKFLKIMFSYNNKELIINETVPNRFSPKSPDKAHLNLHINSLELGDSAVYFCASSPNRGFYGYTFGSGTRLTVV.

The V call is TRBV15, the J call TRBJ2-3, with 7 bases identical to TRBD1. The length of the CDR3 is 15 residues. Germline values: CDR1 LNHNV, CDR2 YYDKDF (reference sequence). The V and J ends lost 1 base and 8 bases, in that order; junction bases with no gene match: 9. In DNA, the CDR3 is TGTGCCACCAGCAGAGGACAGGGTATTGCTGGTACGCAGTATTTT. Translating gives CATSRGQGIAGTQYF.

The chain carries TRBV12-3 or TRBV12-4 and TRBJ2-3, with a weak D call TRBD1 (6 bases). This CDR3 is 17 amino acids long. V was pared by 0 bases and J by 2 bases, with 15 bases between. The CDR3 coding sequence is TGTGCCAGCAGTTTAGCCGGCGGCAGGGGTGACACAGATACGCAGTATTTT. The encoded protein is CASSLAGGRGDTDTQYF.

This clonotype has more than one count but fewer than ten. This chain connects TRBV5-1 to TRBJ2-3; TRBD2 might be the D (5 bases). The CDR3 contains 14 residues. CDR1 SGHRS and CDR2 YFSETQ come from the germline V gene. V was trimmed by 0 bases and J by 4 bases, leaving 9 bases between them. The CDR3 loop is CASSLAEGSDTQYF. The CDR3 nucleotides read TGCGCCAGCAGCTTGGCCGAGGGCTCAGATACGCAGTATTTT.

The rearrangement uses TRBV20-1 and TRBJ1-5; D not certain. There are 12 residues in the CDR3. Germline CDR1 and CDR2: DFQATT and SNEGSKA (reference sequence). V was clipped by 5 bases and J by 2 bases, with 7 bases between them. The CDR3 DNA follows: TGCAGTGCTGAACAAGGCAATCAGCCCCAGCATTTT. Translating it yields CSAEQGNQPQHF.

This clonotype appeared a few times. This chain joins TRBV7-2 and TRBJ2-5; D is perhaps TRBD2 (5 bases). Germline CDR1 reads SGHTA; CDR2 reads FQGNSA. The CDR3 is made up of 15 amino acids. Trimming cost V 5 bases and J 0 bases, with 13 bases left between them. CDR3 bases: TGTGCCAGCAGCGCCAGACCGGGGTACCAAGAGACCCAGTACTTC. It codes for CASSARPGYQETQYF.

The chain couples TRBV29-1 to TRBJ1-5; TRBD1 might be the D (5 bases). CDR1 is SQVTM and CDR2 is ANQGSEA in the germline V gene. V was pared by 7 bases and J by 4 bases, with 11 bases between. This CDR3 is built from 12 residues. CDR3 residues: CSAQEGNQPQHF. The CDR3 nucleotides are TGCAGCGCCCAAGAGGGGAATCAGCCCCAGCATTTT. The full variable domain, completed using reference TRBV29-1 and TRBJ1-5, is SAVISQKPSRDICQRGTSLTIQCQVDSQVTMMFWYRQQPGQSLTLIATANQGSEATYESGFVIDKFPISRPNLTFSTLTVSNMSPEDSSIYLCSAQEGNQPQHFGDGTRLSIL.